The entry below gives a single TCR beta chain sequence along with its context. The antigen is undetermined. Germline values: CDR1 SGHVS, CDR2 FNYEAQ. This CDR3 has 15 residues. The data were obtained in a study of monozygotic twins with inflammatory bowel disease. General study results and limits: A reduction in TCRbeta diversity (inverse Simpson) was seen in IBD patients relative to healthy co-twins.

TCRdb reprocessed the 5' RACE reads, keeping one entry per CDR3 protein, no DNA. Its table lists roughly 200,000 distinct CDR3 sequences. The source material was blood. V and J are TRBV7-6 and TRBJ2-1; TCRdb's D call of TRBD1 is untestable without DNA. The sequence was obtained from a human donor with ulcerative colitis or Crohn's disease, or a healthy co-twin of an affected twin (not recorded which). CDR3 protein: CASSSGGAAYNEQFF.